This T cell receptor beta chain was found in a study of T cell responses to AZD1222 COVID-19 vaccine. Germline CDR1 is LGHDT and CDR2 is YNNKEL (reference sequence). V was clipped by 1 base and J by 1 base, with 8 bases between them. The CDR3 is made up of 15 amino acids. With regard to this clone: The same CDR3 also results from other DNA sequences found in this sample.

This table comes from immunoSEQ multiplex PCR, and its TCRdb copy is limited to in-frame clones, with some not included. The sample includes some 160,000 clones, approximately 91% of them seen just once. This chain uses TRBV3-1 (or the pseudogene TRBV3-2) with TRBJ1-3; D is ambiguous. Here the sequenced sample was peripheral blood, taken 28 days after the second AZD1222 dose. This clonotype was obtained from an adult who received the AZD1222 COVID-19 vaccine. The CDR3 protein is CASSQGTRSGNTIYF. The CDR3 region has the DNA TGTGCCAGCAGCCAAGGGACGAGATCTGGAAACACCATATATTTT.